A selection of T cell receptor beta chains follows, all from one sample in a study of stem cell transplantation in POMP-related autoinflammatory disease. Data came from immunoSEQ multiplex PCR; TCRdb stores just in-frame clones and leaves some out. This table has tens of thousands of clones, approximately 90% appearing once. Material: CD4+ T cells from PBMCs, obtained after stem cell transplantation. The receptors were sampled from a human patient with POMP-related autoinflammation and immune dysregulation (PRAID). T cells may partly derive from the graft donor. Both conserved end residues are part of each CDR3. The D gene is left open where the match is weak. Clone size is not always given. Where it is, it says once, few, many or a class for expanded clones.

DNA | CDR3 | size | J | V | D
TGTGCCAGCAGCCAAGATCGGGGGGCGGATGAGCAGTTCTTC | CASSQDRGADEQFF | . | TRBJ2-1 | TRBV4-2 | .
TGTGCCAGCTCACCAGGGGCGCCCGGTGGAAACACCATATATTTT | CASSPGAPGGNTIYF | . | TRBJ1-3 | TRBV18 | .
TGCAGCGTTGAAGGTAAAGAACAAGAGACCCAGTACTTC | CSVEGKEQETQYF | . | TRBJ2-5 | TRBV29-1 | .
TGCGCCAGCAGCTTCGGGGGGCCAACCGGGGAGCTGTTTTTT | CASSFGGPTGELFF | . | TRBJ2-2 | TRBV5-1 | .
TGTGCCAGCAGCTTAGTCGGAGAGCTCTACGAGCAGTACTTC | CASSLVGELYEQYF | . | TRBJ2-7 | TRBV7-2 | .
TGTGCCAGCAGCCTGGACAGGAGGGGGGAGACCCAGTACTTC | CASSLDRRGETQYF | . | TRBJ2-5 | TRBV11-1 | .
TGTGCCATCAGTGAGCCCCCGGTCGCCGATGACAATGAGCAGTTCTTC | CAISEPPVADDNEQFF | once | TRBJ2-1 | TRBV10-3 | .
TGTGCCAGCCGCGGGGAGACCCAGTACTTC | CASRGETQYF | . | TRBJ2-5 | TRBV11-2 | .
TGCGCCAGCAGCCTGACGACAGGAGGCATTCAGTACTTC | CASSLTTGGIQYF | . | TRBJ2-4 | TRBV5-1 | .
TGTGCCAGCAGGACCGACAGGGGGCGGGCCGGGGAGCTGTTTTTT | CASRTDRGRAGELFF | . | TRBJ2-2 | TRBV6-5 | TRBD1
TGTGCCAGCAGCTTGGTCCGGGAGGGCCCAGCTGGGGCCAACGTCCTGACTTTC | CASSLVREGPAGANVLTF | . | TRBJ2-6 | TRBV5-6 | TRBD2
TGCGCCAGCAGCTTCTCACAGAACACTGAAGCTTTCTTT | CASSFSQNTEAFF | . | TRBJ1-1 | TRBV5-1 | .
TGTGCCAGCTCACCAACGACAGGGATAAGAGAGACCCAGTACTTC | CASSPTTGIRETQYF | once | TRBJ2-5 | TRBV18 | TRBD1
TGTGCCAGCAGCTCCTATCCCGGGGAGCTGTTTTTT | CASSSYPGELFF | . | TRBJ2-2 | TRBV5-6 | .
TGTGCCAGCAGTCAAAGAGACTATGGCTACACCTTC | CASSQRDYGYTF | once | TRBJ1-2 | TRBV12-3/TRBV12-4 | .
TGTGCCAGCAGTCTAACAGACTACTATGGCTACACCTTC | CASSLTDYYGYTF | . | TRBJ1-2 | TRBV28 | .
TGTGCCACCAGCAGAGATCTACGGGGGGACACTGAAGCTTTCTTT | CATSRDLRGDTEAFF | . | TRBJ1-1 | TRBV15 | .
TGTGCCAGCAGCTTCGACAGGGTACGAGAGACCCAGTACTTC | CASSFDRVRETQYF | . | TRBJ2-5 | TRBV11-2 | TRBD1
TGTGCCAGCAGCCCATTGACAGGTTTTAGCTCTGGAAACACCATATATTTT | CASSPLTGFSSGNTIYF | once | TRBJ1-3 | TRBV11-2 | .
TGTGCCAGCAGGACGACGGGACAGGGCGGAGAGACCCAGTACTTC | CASRTTGQGGETQYF | . | TRBJ2-5 | TRBV3-1/TRBV3-2 | TRBD1
TGCAGTGCCAGGACTAGGGAGACCCAGTACTTC | CSARTRETQYF | . | TRBJ2-5 | TRBV20-1 | TRBD2
TGCAGCGGTAGACCGGGACCCGCAGAGACCCAGTACTTC | CSGRPGPAETQYF | . | TRBJ2-5 | TRBV29-1 | .
TGTGCCAGTAGTGATCACCAGGAGACCCAGTACTTC | CASSDHQETQYF | . | TRBJ2-5 | TRBV19 | .
TGCGCCAGCAGCTTGGTAGGGGAAACTGAAGCTTTCTTT | CASSLVGETEAFF | few | TRBJ1-1 | TRBV5-1 | .
TGTGCCAGCAGTAGTCGGACTGAAGCTTTCTTT | CASSSRTEAFF | . | TRBJ1-1 | TRBV6-5 | .
TGTGCCAGCAGCCAGTCGCCAGTCAACACTGAAGCTTTCTTT | CASSQSPVNTEAFF | . | TRBJ1-1 | TRBV3-1/TRBV3-2 | .
TGCGCCAGCAGCTTGGCCGGGGACCAACCGGTAGGCACTGAAGCTTTCTTT | CASSLAGDQPVGTEAFF | . | TRBJ1-1 | TRBV5-1 | .
TGTGCCAGCAGGCAGGGGATTCGTACTGAAGCTTTCTTT | CASRQGIRTEAFF | . | TRBJ1-1 | TRBV12-3/TRBV12-4 | .
TGTGCCAGCAGCCTGACAGGGGGCACGGGCACCGGGGAGCTGTTTTTT | CASSLTGGTGTGELFF | few | TRBJ2-2 | TRBV7-7 | TRBD1
TGCGCCAGCAGTCGATTAAGACCCTTCCTTGACACCGGGGAGCTGTTTTTT | CASSRLRPFLDTGELFF | . | TRBJ2-2 | TRBV23-1 | .
TGTGCCAGTAGTTCGAACATGCCCCTAGGGAATGAGCAGTTCTTC | CASSSNMPLGNEQFF | . | TRBJ2-1 | TRBV19 | .
TGCGCCAGCAGCTTAGGTTACACCGGGGAGCTGTTTTTT | CASSLGYTGELFF | . | TRBJ2-2 | TRBV5-1 | .
TGCGCCAGCAGCCAAGACGGGGGGTTTGGCAATCAGCCCCAGCATTTT | CASSQDGGFGNQPQHF | . | TRBJ1-5 | TRBV4-1 | .
TGTGCCAGCAGCAGGGACAGGGGGATCGGGGAGCTGTTTTTT | CASSRDRGIGELFF | once | TRBJ2-2 | TRBV11-3 | TRBD1
TGTGCCAGCAGTGAAGTGTACGGGACAAATTATGGAGAGACCCAGTACTTC | CASSEVYGTNYGETQYF | . | TRBJ2-5 | TRBV6-1 | .
TGTGCCAGTAGTATGACGATCGGCGGGAGGGATGAGCAGTTCTTC | CASSMTIGGRDEQFF | . | TRBJ2-1 | TRBV19 | TRBD2
TGCGCCAGCAGCCTCGGACTAGCGGGAAACAATGAGCAGTTCTTC | CASSLGLAGNNEQFF | . | TRBJ2-1 | TRBV5-1 | TRBD2
TGCGCCAGCAGCCAAGGTGGGGAGGGGCTCACTGAAGCTTTCTTT | CASSQGGEGLTEAFF | . | TRBJ1-1 | TRBV4-1 | .
TGTGCCAGCAGCCCCCGGACTACTAACACAGATACGCAGTATTTT | CASSPRTTNTDTQYF | . | TRBJ2-3 | TRBV7-3 | .
TGTGCCACCAGTGGGCGGGCGGATGGCTACACCTTC | CATSGRADGYTF | . | TRBJ1-2 | TRBV24-1 | .
TGTGCCAGCAGTCCCTTCCTCGGGACTAGATGCTTCTTC | CASSPFLGTRCFF | . | TRBJ2-1 | TRBV28 | TRBD2
TGTGCCAGCAGCTTAGGCTTCAACACCGGGGAGCTGTTTTTT | CASSLGFNTGELFF | . | TRBJ2-2 | TRBV13 | .
TGTGCCAGCCGAGGTGCCCAGGAGGGCAATGAGCAGTTCTTC | CASRGAQEGNEQFF | . | TRBJ2-1 | TRBV10-3 | .
TGTGCCAGCAGTACCCGACTAGCGGTTTCCTACAATGAGCAGTTCTTC | CASSTRLAVSYNEQFF | . | TRBJ2-1 | TRBV27 | TRBD2
TGTGCCAGCTCACCTCGCACTAGCGGGGGTAGCTCCTACAATGAGCAGTTCTTC | CASSPRTSGGSSYNEQFF | few | TRBJ2-1 | TRBV18 | TRBD2
TGCAGCGTGACAAGGGGGGAAAACATTCAGTACTTC | CSVTRGENIQYF | . | TRBJ2-4 | TRBV29-1 | .
TGTGCCAGCAGTTTGGGAGATACGCAGTATTTT | CASSLGDTQYF | once | TRBJ2-3 | TRBV6-2/TRBV6-3 | .
TGTGCCAGCAGTTTCGACGGACAATGGGGAGAAAAACTGTTTTTT | CASSFDGQWGEKLFF | . | TRBJ1-4 | TRBV27 | .
TGCGCCAGCAGCTTGGGGGCCGGGCGTAATTCACCCCTCCACTTT | CASSLGAGRNSPLHF | . | TRBJ1-6 | TRBV5-1 | .
TGCGCCAGCAGCCAACTAATAGTCCTACCCGGGGAGCTGTTTTTT | CASSQLIVLPGELFF | . | TRBJ2-2 | TRBV4-1 | .
TGTGCCAGTAGTAGCGGGACAGGGTTCGGCAATCAGCCCCAGCATTTT | CASSSGTGFGNQPQHF | . | TRBJ1-5 | TRBV19 | TRBD1
TGTGCCAGCTCACCTCTTCGTTCTAGCGGGGGTGTGGATGAGCAGTTCTTC | CASSPLRSSGGVDEQFF | . | TRBJ2-1 | TRBV18 | TRBD2
TGTGCCACCCACAGGCTTTCCTACAATGAGCAGTTCTTC | CATHRLSYNEQFF | once | TRBJ2-1 | TRBV2 | .
TGTGCCAGCGGAAACCCCGGACAGGGGGAGACCCAGTACTTC | CASGNPGQGETQYF | . | TRBJ2-5 | TRBV6-5 | TRBD1
TGTGCCAGCAGCCAATGGAATGAGCAGTTCTTC | CASSQWNEQFF | . | TRBJ2-1 | TRBV3-1/TRBV3-2 | .
TGCGCCAGCAGCTGGAACGCTAGATATGAGACCCAGTACTTC | CASSWNARYETQYF | . | TRBJ2-5 | TRBV5-1 | .
TGTGCCAGCAGCGATTGGACAGGGGGCGGGGTAGATGAAGCTTTCTTT | CASSDWTGGGVDEAFF | . | TRBJ1-1 | TRBV7-9 | TRBD1
TGCGCCAGCGCCGGGACTAGCGGGTTGAACACCGGGGAGCTGTTTTTT | CASAGTSGLNTGELFF | . | TRBJ2-2 | TRBV10-1 | TRBD2
TGTGCCAGCAGACCGCGGGACTCGTCGGGCTACACCTTC | CASRPRDSSGYTF | . | TRBJ1-2 | TRBV12-3/TRBV12-4 | .